This TCR beta chain was sequenced during a study of T-cell reconstitution after alpha-beta-depleted transplantation in children. The CDR3 totals 15 residues. Germline CDR1 SGHTA, CDR2 FQGNSA. J gave up 6 bases and V 6 bases, and 12 bases lay outside the gene matches. The authors prepared the TCRbeta library with unique molecular identifiers. TCRdb ran MiXCR on the PCR reads and lists one entry per CDR3 protein. The table shows approximately 97,000 distinct CDR3 sequences, with 7.5% to 9.5% occurring only once. This clonotype was counted between two and nine times. Its target is not known. General study points: Reports say that about two months after transplant, the alpha-beta T cells came out of several hundred graft clones that had expanded.

The TCR was taken from a boy aged 2 to 9 with acute lymphoblastic leukemia, due to receive a stem cell transplant. The chain links TRBV7-2 to TRBJ2-7; 9 nucleotides match TRBD1. The sequencing used PBMCs, collected before TCRalphabeta/CD19-depleted stem cell transplant. The CDR3 coding sequence is TGTGCCAGCAGTAAAACAGGGGGCGCGAATGCCGAGCAGTACTTC. It codes for CASSKTGGANAEQYF.